This entry concerns a single T cell receptor beta chain. Its matching antigen is unknown. The sample belongs to a study of cytomegalovirus exposure and HLA in healthy donors. Study in general: A subsequent analysis reported that the 95 to 150 validation repertoires were produced on the same platform that had also been used for the 666 first-cohort repertoires. Study results and caveats: Usually a TCR sequence was rare, but some public TCRs were found in many donors. According to a subsequent analysis, TCR clusters from the first cohort were inclined to appear together in the 130 or so validation repertoires.

The CDR3 has 14 residues. J lost 8 bases, V lost 6 bases, and 5 bases had no gene match. Germline CDR1 is MDHEN and CDR2 is SYDVKM. TCRdb keeps only in-frame clones here, not all; method: immunoSEQ multiplex PCR. This table has fewer than 250,000 clones, approximately 87% appearing once. Source material: PBMCs. V gene TRBV28 combines with J gene TRBJ2-1, with 12 bases that match TRBD1. The sequence was collected from a man younger than 35 in good health and CMV-seronegative. The CDR3 sequence: CASSLWDRGHEQFF. In nucleotides, the CDR3 is TGTGCCAGCAGCCTCTGGGACAGGGGGCATGAGCAGTTCTTC. The full variable domain, in which reference TRBV28 and TRBJ2-1 provide the parts outside the CDR3, is DVKVTQSSRYLVKRTGEKVFLECVQDMDHENMFWYRQDPGLGLRLIYFSYDVKMKEKGDIPEGYSVSREKKERFSLILESASTNQTSMYLCASSLWDRGHEQFFGPGTRLTVL.